This T cell receptor (beta chain) was obtained from a study of blood T cell repertoires in COVID-19. Libraries were prepared by immunoSEQ multiplex PCR; TCRdb keeps only in-frame clonotypes and omits some of them. In the table there are a few hundred thousand clones, around nine tenths of which are singletons. V was pared by 6 bases and J by 6 bases, with 2 bases of the junction left unmatched. CDR3 length: 13 residues. The V gene's germline CDR1 is MNHEY and CDR2 SVGAGI. Exposed study participants had met a COVID-19 case within 2 weeks before entry. The sample taken for sequencing was PBMCs or T cells enriched from blood (not recorded which). The chain carries TRBV6-5 and TRBJ2-2, with 9 nucleotides matching TRBD1. This sequence was found in a woman aged 25 to 39 who had been exposed to COVID-19. The CDR3 region is CASRRTGAGELFF. CDR3 nucleotide sequence: TGTGCCAGCAGACGGACAGGGGCCGGGGAGCTGTTTTTT.